The 8 T cell receptor beta chains listed next were all sequenced from one sample in a study of CD8+CD57+ T cells in acquired aplastic anemia. All patients picked for sequencing had shown, by flow cytometry, an expansion of CD8+CD57+ cells. Genomic DNA, serving as template, underwent TCR beta VDJ and CDR3 profiling. MiXCR, run by TCRdb on the reads, gives a single entry per CDR3 protein. This table has about 160,000 distinct CDR3 sequences, around 75% appearing once. Sequencing was carried out using sorted CD4+, CD8+, or CD8+CD57+ T cells (not recorded which) from PBMCs. These receptors were obtained from a human donor with aplastic anemia.

The chain employs TRBV5-5 and TRBJ2-7; D is uncertain. The V and J ends lost 2 bases and 2 bases respectively, with 14 bases between them. This CDR3 is built from 15 residues. CDR1 and CDR2 from the germline V gene are SGHKS and YYEKEE (reference sequence). The CDR3 here is CASSFIAAEAYEQYF. Written as DNA, the CDR3 is TGTGCCAGCAGCTTCATCGCGGCGGAAGCCTACGAGCAGTACTTC.

V usage is TRBV6-4 and J usage is TRBJ2-7; TRBD2 aligns across 7 bases. The germline V gene has CDR1 MRHNA and CDR2 SNTAGT. This CDR3 is 17 amino acids long. J was trimmed by 7 bases and V by 7 bases; bases with no gene match: 22. The CDR3, as DNA: TGTGCCAGCACTTCGAGGGGAGGGGTTCACTCCTACAATGAGCAGTACGTC. It specifies CASTSRGGVHSYNEQYV.

This clonotype has more than one count but fewer than ten. The chain combines TRBV2 with TRBJ1-6; a weak D match, TRBD1 (5 bases). The CDR3 sequence is 12 residues long. CDR1 is SNHLY and CDR2 is FYNNEI in the germline V gene. Trimming shortened V by 8 bases and J by 8 bases, and 10 bases separated the two germline ends. The CDR3 here is CASSGGDSPLHF. The DNA for the CDR3 is TGTGCCAGCTCGGGGGGGGATTCACCCCTCCACTTT.

This rearrangement joins TRBV7-2 to TRBJ2-1; 7 nucleotides line up with TRBD2. With V trimmed by 4 bases and J by 3 bases, 9 bases remained unmatched. CDR1 and CDR2 (germline): SGHTA, FQGNSA. This CDR3 has 16 amino acids. As DNA, the CDR3 is TGTGCCAGCAGCTCCACGAGCGGGGTGGGCTACAATGAGCAGTTCTTC. Translated: CASSSTSGVGYNEQFF.

The CDR3 bases are TGTGCCAGCAGCCAGGGACAGGGCAATGAGCAGTTCTTC. Translated, it gives CASSQGQGNEQFF. The J gene is TRBJ2-1, the V gene TRBV7-2; 9 nucleotides align to TRBD1. V was pared by 5 bases and J by 6 bases, with 2 bases of the junction left unmatched. Germline V lookup: CDR1 SGHTA, CDR2 FQGNSA. The CDR3 totals 13 residues.

The chain recombines TRBV15 with TRBJ1-2, with no clear D. In germline, CDR1 is LNHNV, CDR2 YYDKDF (reference sequence). The CDR3 contains 14 residues. Trimming shortened V by 7 bases and J by 1 base, and 13 bases separated the two germline ends. As DNA, the CDR3 is TGTGCCACCAACCCGACGGAACGTAACTATGGCTACACCTTC. Its translation: CATNPTERNYGYTF.

The V gene is TRBV7-8, the J gene TRBJ2-7, with D possibly TRBD2 on 5 matching bases. Trimming left V 2 bases short and J 1 base short, with 6 bases between. The germline V gene has CDR1 SGHVS and CDR2 FQNEAQ. The CDR3 runs to 13 residues. The CDR3 sequence: CASSLPGSYEQYF. CDR3 in DNA: TGTGCCAGCAGCTTACCGGGGTCCTACGAGCAGTACTTC.

This clonotype has ten or more counts. The rearrangement links TRBV6-1 to TRBJ2-5; D may match TRBD1 or TRBD2 (5 bases each). Trimming stripped 10 bases from V and 11 bases from J, with 26 bases between. The germline CDR1 and CDR2 sequences are MNHNS and SASEGT. There are 14 residues in the CDR3. CDR3 bases: TGTGCCACCCACGAAGGGACGGACATACTTACGCAGTACTTC. It yields the protein CATHEGTDILTQYF.